The T cell receptor (beta chain) described here comes from a study of monozygotic twins with inflammatory bowel disease (dated by TCRdb to about 2019). For the wider study: The full study comprised around 30 monozygotic twin pairs: nine German pairs (four IBD-concordant, five IBD-discordant) and 19 IBD-discordant Danish pairs. The search for disease-associated traits relied mainly on comparing, within discordant pairs, IBD patients with their genetically identical healthy co-twins. Each individual had, on average, about 151 000 unique TCRalpha sequences and 181 000 unique TCRbeta sequences available for analysis. General study outcomes and caveats: Background noise and inter-individual variability may have been introduced into the repertoires by the differing immunosuppressive treatments among patients. A decrease in TCRbeta repertoire diversity, as measured by inverse Simpson index, was observed in IBD patients compared with their healthy co-twins. Compared with healthy twins, IBD patients shared fewer clonotypes with other individuals, and the difference was most pronounced in patients with signs of disease activity. No difference in repertoire similarity was observed between concordant and discordant twins, possibly owing to limited statistical power. The analysis was unable to tell apart different T cell subtypes. The results gave no support for a single strong signal or clonotype linked to IBD.

The library was obtained by 5' RACE. The input for every TCR library was around 4,000 ng of total RNA. cDNA was synthesized with SMARTScribe reverse transcriptase in eight separate reactions per sample. During cDNA synthesis, unique molecular identifiers containing a 6-nucleotide sample barcode were introduced by template switching. Two nested PCRs of about 17 and 10 cycles amplified the TCRalpha and TCRbeta cDNA, and bead purification followed each PCR. Before amplification, the cDNA was treated with uracil DNA-glycosylase and purified using the QIAquick PCR purification kit. The second PCR added Illumina TruSeq-compatible adapters along with sample-specific barcodes. TapeStation and Qubit were used to check library quality and concentration, and around 4.7 ng of each library was pooled. Sequencing of the pooled libraries was done on an Illumina HiSeq2500 single-index Rapid Run using custom sequencing primers and 2 x 100 bp reads. The original methods were these. UMI-based consensus assembly with MiGEC version 1.2.6 was used to correct PCR and sequencing errors. MiXCR version 2.1.1 was used for V(D)J alignment, clonotype assembly and CDR3 extraction. Normalisation of gene usage, clonotype sharing and MAIT/NKT TCR abundance was achieved by analysing the top 1000, 10 000 and 20 000 clonotypes per sample. After downsampling to 27 000 UMIs, diversity was calculated as the inverse Simpson index using the vegan R package. Statistical testing used paired Mann-Whitney U tests on the discordant twin pairs and applied Benjamini-Hochberg correction for multiple testing. TCRdb reprocessed the reads, reporting each CDR3 protein sequence once and no DNA. TCRdb assigned the V and J calls; the authors' analysis was not used. The table for this sample shows 300,000 to 350,000 distinct CDR3 sequences. The ten largest clonotypes hold around 2% of the sample.

In the case of this clonotype: Its cognate antigen has yet to be identified.

CDR1 and CDR2 were assigned from the germline V gene (reference sequence) as DFQATT and SNEGSKA. CDR3 length: 17 amino acids, cysteine to phenylalanine. No DNA is given. A roughly 2.6 ml peripheral blood sample was drawn into PAXgene tubes per donor and stored at -80°C. Without any T cell sorting, total RNA was extracted from whole blood using the PAXgene blood miRNA kit on an automated QIAcube. Peripheral blood from monozygotic twin pairs who were concordant or discordant for inflammatory bowel disease underwent deep TCRalpha and TCRbeta repertoire profiling using unique molecular barcoding. Smoking habits were recorded for all twin pairs, and individuals were classified as current, former or never smokers.

The V and J segments used are TRBV20-1 and TRBJ1-4; TCRdb designates TRBD1, a call that cannot be tested without DNA. This TCR came from a human donor with ulcerative colitis or Crohn's disease, or a healthy co-twin of an affected twin (not recorded which). Sample: blood. The CDR3 is CSARDGTTGVFNEKLFF.